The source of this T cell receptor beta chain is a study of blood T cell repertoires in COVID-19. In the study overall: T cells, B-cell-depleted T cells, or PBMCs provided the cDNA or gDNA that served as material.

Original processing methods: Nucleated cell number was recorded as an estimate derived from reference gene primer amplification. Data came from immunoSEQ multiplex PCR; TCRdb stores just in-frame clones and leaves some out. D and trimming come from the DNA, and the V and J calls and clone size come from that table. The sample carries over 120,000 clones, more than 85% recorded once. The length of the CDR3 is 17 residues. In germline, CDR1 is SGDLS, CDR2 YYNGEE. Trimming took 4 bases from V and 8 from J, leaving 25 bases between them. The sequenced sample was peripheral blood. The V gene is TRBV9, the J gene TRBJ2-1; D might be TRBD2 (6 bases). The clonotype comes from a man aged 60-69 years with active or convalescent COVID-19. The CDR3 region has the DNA TGTGCCAGCAGCCCCCTTTTAGGGCGGGACTCCAAAGATGAGCAGTTCTTC. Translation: CASSPLLGRDSKDEQFF.